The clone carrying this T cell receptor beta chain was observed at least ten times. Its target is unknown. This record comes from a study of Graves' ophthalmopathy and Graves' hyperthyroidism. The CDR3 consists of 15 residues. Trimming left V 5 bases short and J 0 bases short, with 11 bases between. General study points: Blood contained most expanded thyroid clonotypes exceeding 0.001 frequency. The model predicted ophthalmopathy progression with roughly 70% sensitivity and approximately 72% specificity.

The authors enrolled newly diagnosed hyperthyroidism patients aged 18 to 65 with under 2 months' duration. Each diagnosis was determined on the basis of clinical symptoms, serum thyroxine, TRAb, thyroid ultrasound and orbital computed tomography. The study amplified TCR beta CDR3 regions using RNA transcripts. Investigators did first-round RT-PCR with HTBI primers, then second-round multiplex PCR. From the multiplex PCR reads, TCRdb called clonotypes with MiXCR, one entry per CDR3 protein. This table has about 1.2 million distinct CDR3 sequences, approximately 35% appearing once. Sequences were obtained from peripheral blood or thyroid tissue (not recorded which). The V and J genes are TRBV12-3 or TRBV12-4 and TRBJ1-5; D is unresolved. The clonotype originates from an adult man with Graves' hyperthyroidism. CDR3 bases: TGTGCCAGCAGTATTCAGCGCGATAGCAATCAGCCCCAGCATTTT. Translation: CASSIQRDSNQPQHF.